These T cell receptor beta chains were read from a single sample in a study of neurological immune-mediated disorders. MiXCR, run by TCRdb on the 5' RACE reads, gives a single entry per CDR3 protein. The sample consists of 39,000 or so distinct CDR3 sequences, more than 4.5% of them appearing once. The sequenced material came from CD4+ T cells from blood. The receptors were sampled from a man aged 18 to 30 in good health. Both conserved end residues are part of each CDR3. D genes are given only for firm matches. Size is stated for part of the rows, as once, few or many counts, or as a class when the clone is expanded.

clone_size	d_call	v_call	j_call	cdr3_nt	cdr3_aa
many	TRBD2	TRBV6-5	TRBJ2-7	TGTGCCAGCAGTACGGGGCGGGGGGGCTCCTACGAGCAGTACTTC	CASSTGRGGSYEQYF
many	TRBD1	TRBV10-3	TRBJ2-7	TGTGCCATCAGCGGACAGGGGAACCACGAGCAGTACTTC	CAISGQGNHEQYF
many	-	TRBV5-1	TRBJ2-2	TGCGCCAGCAGCTTGGTCAGGGGCACCGGGGAGCTGTTTTTT	CASSLVRGTGELFF
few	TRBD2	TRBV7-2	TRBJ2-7	TGTGCCAGCAGCTTGGCCGGGACTAGCGATTACTACGAGCAGTACTTC	CASSLAGTSDYYEQYF
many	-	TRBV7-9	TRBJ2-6	TGTGCCAGCAGCTTAGACCCTGGGGCCAACGTCCTGACTTTC	CASSLDPGANVLTF
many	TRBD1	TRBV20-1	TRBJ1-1	TGCAGTGGGGTAGGGGGCAACACTGAAGCTTTCTTT	CSGVGGNTEAFF
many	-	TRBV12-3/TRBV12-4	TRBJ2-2	TGTGCCAGCAGCCCCAACCGCCGATTGAACACCGGGGAGCTGTTTTTT	CASSPNRRLNTGELFF
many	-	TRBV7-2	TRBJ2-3	TGTGCCAGCAGCTTGGAGACTAGGGGGAGGGCTGCTTATTTT	CASSLETRGRAAYF
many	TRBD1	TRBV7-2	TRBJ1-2	TGTGCCAGCAGCGAGGGACAGGGCAGCGTCTATGGCTACACCTTC	CASSEGQGSVYGYTF
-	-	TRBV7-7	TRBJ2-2	TGTGCTAGCAGTTCGAGTAGTACCGGGGAGCTGTTTTTT	CASSSSSTGELFF
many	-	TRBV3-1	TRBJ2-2	TGTGCCAGCGCCCTGGACGCGAACACCGGGGAGCTGTTTTTT	CASALDANTGELFF
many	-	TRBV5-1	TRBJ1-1	TGCGCCAGCACCTTAAGGGGAACTGAAGCTTTCTTT	CASTLRGTEAFF
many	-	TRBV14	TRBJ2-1	TGTGCCAGCAGCCAAGGCGGGGGCCCACGCGCACAGTTCTTC	CASSQGGGPRAQFF
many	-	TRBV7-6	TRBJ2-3	TGTGCCAGCAGCTTAGAGGCAGGGCGATTAGGAGATACGCAGTATTTT	CASSLEAGRLGDTQYF
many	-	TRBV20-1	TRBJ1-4	TGCAGTGCTAGAGACCATATAGACACAGGACGTAATGAAAAACTGTTTTTT	CSARDHIDTGRNEKLFF
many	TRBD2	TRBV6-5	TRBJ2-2	TGTGCCAGCAGTTACTGGCGGGGGATCAGCACCGGGGAGCTGTTTTTT	CASSYWRGISTGELFF
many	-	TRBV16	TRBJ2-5	TGTGCCAGCAGCCAAGGGCAAGAGACCCAGTACTTC	CASSQGQETQYF
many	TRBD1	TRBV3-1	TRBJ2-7	TGTGCCAGCAGCCCGACAGGGGGCATTTACGAGCAGTACTTC	CASSPTGGIYEQYF
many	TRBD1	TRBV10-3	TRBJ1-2	TGTGCCATCAGTTCGGGACAGATTGCCTATGGCTACACCTTC	CAISSGQIAYGYTF
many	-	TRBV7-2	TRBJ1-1	TGTGCCAGCAGCTTAGCGCCCCAGATGAACACTGAAGCTTTCTTT	CASSLAPQMNTEAFF
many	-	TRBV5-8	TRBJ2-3	TGTGCCAGCAGCTTGAGCACAGATACGCAGTATTTT	CASSLSTDTQYF
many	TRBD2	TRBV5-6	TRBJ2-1	TGTGCCAGCAGCTTGCTAGCGGGGAGGACCTACAATGAGCAGTTCTTC	CASSLLAGRTYNEQFF
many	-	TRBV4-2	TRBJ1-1	TGTGCCAGCAGCCAGATGAGCAGCGTTCCTAATGAAGCTTTCTTT	CASSQMSSVPNEAFF
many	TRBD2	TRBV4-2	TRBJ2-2	TGTGCCAGCAGCCAGGATCGGCCTAGCGGGGGGCCAATGAACACCGGGGAGCTGTTTTTT	CASSQDRPSGGPMNTGELFF
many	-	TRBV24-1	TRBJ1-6	TGTGCCACGATGAACCGCGAGAGGGTTCGATCACCCCTCCACTTT	CATMNRERVRSPLHF
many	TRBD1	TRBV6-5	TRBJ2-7	TGTGCCAGCAGACAACCGGGACAGGGGAACTACGAGCAGTACTTC	CASRQPGQGNYEQYF
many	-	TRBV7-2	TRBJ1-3	TGTGCCAGCAGCTTAGACAGAATCCGCTCTGGAAACACCATATATTTT	CASSLDRIRSGNTIYF
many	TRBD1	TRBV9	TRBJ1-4	TGTGCCAGCAGCGCGGGACAGGGGGTTGAAAAACTGTTTTTT	CASSAGQGVEKLFF
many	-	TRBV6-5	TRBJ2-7	TGTGCCAGCAGTTACTCCGGGGCGCGGGGCACCTACGAGCAGTACTTC	CASSYSGARGTYEQYF
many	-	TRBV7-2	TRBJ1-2	TGTGCCAGCAGCTCAAGGACCCCCACCGTCCGGTATGGCTACACCTTC	CASSSRTPTVRYGYTF
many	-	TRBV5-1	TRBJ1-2	TGCGCCAGCAGCTTGGGCTCCGGGACCACAATGTACTATGGCTACACCTTC	CASSLGSGTTMYYGYTF
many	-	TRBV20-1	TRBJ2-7	TGCAGTGCTAGAGATTCGACTAGACCTTACGAGCAGTACTTC	CSARDSTRPYEQYF
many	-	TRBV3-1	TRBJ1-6	TGTGCCAGCAGCCAAGAAGGAGGAGGGGATGTTAATTCACCCCTCCACTTT	CASSQEGGGDVNSPLHF
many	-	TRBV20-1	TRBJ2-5	TGCAGTGCTAGAGATCCGAGGGCAGCTGAGACCCAGTACTTC	CSARDPRAAETQYF
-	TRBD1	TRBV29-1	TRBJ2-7	TGCAGCGCAACAGGGACAGGGAGAGAGCAGTACTTC	CSATGTGREQYF
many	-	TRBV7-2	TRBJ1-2	TGTGCCAGCAGCCCCTTTCAGGGAGGGTATGGCTACACCTTC	CASSPFQGGYGYTF
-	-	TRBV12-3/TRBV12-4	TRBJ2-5	TGTGCCAGCAGTTTAGGGACAGCCCGCCGCACCCAGTACTTC	CASSLGTARRTQYF
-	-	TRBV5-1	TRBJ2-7	TGCGCCAGCAGCGATCAGACAGGACACTACGAGCAGTACTTC	CASSDQTGHYEQYF
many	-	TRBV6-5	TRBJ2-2	TGTGCCAGCAGTTACGAGGGGTCTAACACCGGGGAGCTGTTTTTT	CASSYEGSNTGELFF
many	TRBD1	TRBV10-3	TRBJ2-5	TGTGCCATCAGTGAGTCAGGGACAGGGAAAGAGACCCAGTACTTC	CAISESGTGKETQYF
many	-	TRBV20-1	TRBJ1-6	TGCAGTGCTACTCACCTAAAGAGGGGGGATTCACCCCTCCACTTT	CSATHLKRGDSPLHF